The rows below give T cell receptor beta chains drawn from one sample of a study of blood T cell repertoires in COVID-19. This table comes from immunoSEQ multiplex PCR, and its TCRdb copy is limited to in-frame clones, with some not included. The sample lists about 330,000 clones, about 90% occurring once. Sequenced: PBMCs or T cells enriched from blood (not recorded which). Receptors originate from a woman younger than 45 who had recovered from COVID-19. Both conserved end residues are part of each CDR3. The D gene is left open where the match is weak. Clone size is given for some rows only: seen once, a few or many times, or a class if the clone is expanded.

.	TRBD1	TRBJ1-2	TRBV6-1	TGTGCCAGCAGTGAAACGGGGACAGGGTGGTATGGCTACACCTTC	CASSETGTGWYGYTF
.	.	TRBJ2-7	TRBV6-6	TGTGCCAGCAAGCAAGATCCCACCACAGAACTTTACGAGCAGTACTTC	CASKQDPTTELYEQYF
.	.	TRBJ1-2	TRBV5-1	TGCGCCAGCAGCTTGACAGAAGCAGCTAACTATGGCTACACCTTC	CASSLTEAANYGYTF
.	TRBD2	TRBJ2-5	TRBV11-3	TGTGCCAGCAGCCTCGGGGGGGCCTTGACTGAGACCCAGTACTTC	CASSLGGALTETQYF
.	.	TRBJ2-3	TRBV3-1/TRBV3-2	TGTGCCAGCAGCTTCCAGGGAGATACGCAGTATTTT	CASSFQGDTQYF
.	TRBD1	TRBJ1-1	TRBV7-9	TGTGCCAGCAGCGCCTACAGGGGGCCGAACACTGAAGCTTTCTTT	CASSAYRGPNTEAFF
.	.	TRBJ2-3	TRBV15	TGTGCCACCAGCAGAGATCCAGGCCGCACAGATACGCAGTATTTT	CATSRDPGRTDTQYF
.	.	TRBJ2-3	TRBV28	TGTGCCAGCCTGCCGTGGGGTCGACAGGGCACAGATACGCAGTATTTT	CASLPWGRQGTDTQYF
.	TRBD1	TRBJ1-1	TRBV11-2	TGTGCCAGCAGCTTATCGACAGGGCTGAACACTGAAGCTTTCTTT	CASSLSTGLNTEAFF
.	TRBD1	TRBJ1-2	TRBV5-1	TGCGCCAGCAGTTCGGGACAGAGAAACCTCTATGGCTACACCTTC	CASSSGQRNLYGYTF
once	TRBD2	TRBJ2-7	TRBV4-3	TGCGCCAGCAGCCAACAGCTAGCGGGACCCTACGAGCAGTACTTC	CASSQQLAGPYEQYF
.	.	TRBJ2-3	TRBV10-3	TGTGCCATCGCTAGCTTAGGCACAGATACGCAGTATTTT	CAIASLGTDTQYF
.	.	TRBJ1-1	TRBV5-6	TGTGCCAGCAGCCCCCCTGGGGGCCACAGAACTGGAGCTTTCTTT	CASSPPGGHRTGAFF
.	.	TRBJ1-5	TRBV27	TGTGCCAGCAGTTTGACAGGATCAAATCAGCCCCAGCATTTT	CASSLTGSNQPQHF
.	TRBD2	TRBJ2-7	TRBV10-3	TGTGCCATCAGTGACACCCCGGGACTAGAGCAGTACTTC	CAISDTPGLEQYF
.	TRBD1	TRBJ1-4	TRBV4-1	TGCGCCAGCAGCCAACCCGGGACAGGGATTGAAAAACTGTTTTTT	CASSQPGTGIEKLFF
.	.	TRBJ2-5	TRBV6-2/TRBV6-3	TGTGCCAGCAGTTATAGCCCCCCAAGAGAGACCCAGTACTTC	CASSYSPPRETQYF
.	.	TRBJ2-3	TRBV9	TGTGCCAGCAGCGTAGGGCCGTTAAGCACAGATACGCAGTATTTT	CASSVGPLSTDTQYF
few	.	TRBJ1-5	TRBV18	TGTGCCAGCTCACCGGCGGGGGGCAATCAGCCCCAGCATTTT	CASSPAGGNQPQHF
once	.	TRBJ2-3	TRBV9	TGTGCCAGCAGCGTAGGGCTCGGGAGCACAGATACGCAGTATTTT	CASSVGLGSTDTQYF
.	.	TRBJ1-4	TRBV19	TGTGCCAGTAGTATAGGCCGTCACGCGCCTAATGAAAAACTGTTTTTT	CASSIGRHAPNEKLFF
.	.	TRBJ1-3	TRBV3-1/TRBV3-2	TGTGCCAGCAGCCTAACAGGGTTTAACACCATATATTTT	CASSLTGFNTIYF
.	TRBD1	TRBJ1-5	TRBV19	TGTGCCAGTAGTATGGGACAGCGGAGCAATCAGCCCCAGCATTTT	CASSMGQRSNQPQHF
.	.	TRBJ1-3	TRBV11-3	TGTGCCAGCAGCTTTGGAGGGGCTGATTCTGGAAACACCATATATTTT	CASSFGGADSGNTIYF
.	TRBD1	TRBJ1-2	TRBV5-1	TGCGCCAGCAGCATGGGACAGGGGAATGGCTACACCTTC	CASSMGQGNGYTF
.	.	TRBJ1-2	TRBV19	TGTGCCAGTAGTATGTCTGGCACTACTAACTATGGCTACACCTTC	CASSMSGTTNYGYTF
.	TRBD1	TRBJ1-5	TRBV19	TGTGCCAGTAGTTCCAAACAGGGGAGTCTCAATCAGCCCCAGCATTTT	CASSSKQGSLNQPQHF
.	TRBD1	TRBJ1-2	TRBV18	TGTGCCAGCTCACCAGTTCAGAGGACAGGGTCTTATGGCTACACCTTC	CASSPVQRTGSYGYTF
.	.	TRBJ1-3	TRBV30	TGTGCCTGGAGTGTGCAGGGTGGGGTAAACACCATATATTTT	CAWSVQGGVNTIYF
once	.	TRBJ1-6	TRBV7-9	TGTGCCAGCAACGAAGGGGGAACTCTAAGCTCCTATAATTCACCCCTCCACTTT	CASNEGGTLSSYNSPLHF
.	TRBD1	TRBJ1-1	TRBV3-1/TRBV3-2	TGTGCCAGCAGCCGACGCGGGACAGGATTAAACACTGAAGCTTTCTTT	CASSRRGTGLNTEAFF
.	TRBD2	TRBJ2-5	TRBV3-1/TRBV3-2	TGTGCCAGCAGGTACGGACTAGCGGGGGCACAAGAGACCCAGTACTTC	CASRYGLAGAQETQYF
.	.	TRBJ1-2	TRBV10-3	TGTGCCATCAGTGATTATGGGGTTGGGGCCCACTATGGCTACACCTTC	CAISDYGVGAHYGYTF
.	TRBD2	TRBJ2-2	TRBV4-3	TGCGCCAGCAGCCAAGCCGGGACTAGCGGGGGGAATTTCGGGGAGCTGTTTTTT	CASSQAGTSGGNFGELFF
.	TRBD2	TRBJ2-1	TRBV4-2	TGTGCCAGCAGCCGAAGTTTAGCGGGGGGGGACAATGAGCAGTTCTTC	CASSRSLAGGDNEQFF
.	.	TRBJ2-1	TRBV4-2	TGTGCCAGCAGCCAAGTCGCTGGCGGCACATACAATGAGCAGTTCTTC	CASSQVAGGTYNEQFF
.	.	TRBJ1-2	TRBV6-1	TGTGCCAGCAGTGAAGCTTCCTTTATTTCCTTCTATGGCTACACCTTC	CASSEASFISFYGYTF
.	.	TRBJ2-3	TRBV4-3	TGCGCCAGCAGCCAAGAGTTCGAGGGTTTCACAGATACGCAGTATTTT	CASSQEFEGFTDTQYF
.	TRBD1	TRBJ1-1	TRBV10-3	TGTGCCATCAGACAGGGGGGCACGAACACTGAAGCTTTCTTT	CAIRQGGTNTEAFF
.	.	TRBJ2-1	TRBV29-1	TGCAGCGTTGACCGGGGTATAGGGTACAATGAGCAGTTCTTC	CSVDRGIGYNEQFF
.	.	TRBJ1-2	TRBV7-2	TGTGCCAGCAGCTTTAGGGGGGGAAACGGGAGGTATGGCTACACCTTC	CASSFRGGNGRYGYTF
.	.	TRBJ2-7	TRBV2	TGTGCCAGCCGAGGTATAGGCGGAGGAGGGGACGAGCAGTACTTC	CASRGIGGGGDEQYF
.	.	TRBJ2-3	TRBV9	TGTGCCAGCAGCGTAGCACCCCGCGCCTTGTCTAGCACAGATACGCAGTATTTT	CASSVAPRALSSTDTQYF
.	TRBD2	TRBJ2-7	TRBV28	TGTGCCAGCAGCCGACTAGCGGGGGTCTACGAGCAGTACTTC	CASSRLAGVYEQYF
.	.	TRBJ1-3	TRBV2	TGTGCCAGCGCCCCAATCCAGGGGACCACCATATATTTT	CASAPIQGTTIYF
.	.	TRBJ1-6	TRBV6-5	TGTGCCAGCAGAGACTGGACAGAAAATTCACCCCTCCACTTT	CASRDWTENSPLHF
.	.	TRBJ2-1	TRBV7-2	TGTGCCAGCAGCAACCCTTTGCAGGGGGGCTCCTACAATGAGCAGTTCTTC	CASSNPLQGGSYNEQFF
.	.	TRBJ1-2	TRBV9	TGTGCCAGCAGCCCCGACCCTAGTCGGGACTATGGCTACACCTTC	CASSPDPSRDYGYTF
.	.	TRBJ1-1	TRBV6-2/TRBV6-3	TGTGCCAGCAGTTCGGGGGGGTCGAACACTGAAGCTTTCTTT	CASSSGGSNTEAFF
.	TRBD1	TRBJ2-7	TRBV3-1/TRBV3-2	TGTGCCAGCAGAGCCACAGGGGTCTACGAGCAGTACTTC	CASRATGVYEQYF
.	TRBD1	TRBJ1-6	TRBV27	TGTGCCAGCAGTCGAGTCCCCCCGGGACAGGGAAATTCACCCCTCCACTTT	CASSRVPPGQGNSPLHF
.	TRBD1	TRBJ1-5	TRBV10-2	TGCGCCAGCAGTGTATGGCAGGGGGATCAGCCCCAGCATTTT	CASSVWQGDQPQHF
.	.	TRBJ1-1	TRBV12-5	TGTGCTAGTATGGGAGGAGGGAGCAACACTGAAGCTTTCTTT	CASMGGGSNTEAFF
.	.	TRBJ2-4	TRBV20-1	TGCAGTGCTAGTGATGCAGCGGACAGCTTAGCCAAAAACATTCAGTACTTC	CSASDAADSLAKNIQYF
.	.	TRBJ2-2	TRBV5-8	TGTGCCAGCAGCCCTGACGCCGGGGTCACCGGGGAGCTGTTTTTT	CASSPDAGVTGELFF
.	.	TRBJ1-1	TRBV19	TGTGCCAGTAGGCAGACACGGGGAAAGAACACTGAAGCTTTCTTT	CASRQTRGKNTEAFF
.	TRBD2	TRBJ2-5	TRBV3-1/TRBV3-2	TGTGCCAGCAGCCAAGGGGGAAGCGGGGCCTCACAAGAGACCCAGTACTTC	CASSQGGSGASQETQYF